What follows is one TCR beta chain and its context. The antigen remains unidentified. The study profiled TCR beta VDJ and CDR3 using genomic DNA as template. TCRdb fed the reads into MiXCR, producing one record per CDR3 protein. This repertoire shows 150,000 to 200,000 distinct CDR3 sequences, around 48% found once; its top ten account for roughly 1.8%. This record comes from a study of CD8+CD57+ T cells in acquired aplastic anemia. The wider study: Yields of DNA that came from sorted CD4+ and CD8+ cells averaged roughly 3.2 ug. Study-wide findings and caveats: Patients had roughly 31 CD8+ CDR3 sequences in common with controls (the shared set).

V shed 6 bases and J shed 12 bases, with 18 bases lying between them. This CDR3 region has 13 residues. Germline CDR1 and CDR2: LNHDA and SQIVND (reference sequence). It was patients with CD8+CD57+ cell expansion by flow cytometry who were chosen for sequencing. Severe acquired aplastic anemia was the diagnosis recorded for all patients. There was no therapy given to any patient before the blood sampling took place. The sequence derives from a human donor with aplastic anemia. The sequenced sample was sorted CD4+, CD8+, or CD8+CD57+ T cells (not recorded which) from PBMCs. The chain is built from TRBV19 and TRBJ2-1, with TRBD2 as a possible D gene (5 bases). The CDR3 DNA reads as TGTGCCAGTAGCCACACTAGAGGGAGCGGGCAGTTCTTC. It is translated as CASSHTRGSGQFF.